This entry lists 13 T cell receptor beta chains sequenced from one sample in a study of T cell responses to AZD1222 COVID-19 vaccine (dated by TCRdb to the early 2020s). Receptors were amplified or captured by the immunoSEQ multiplex PCR assay. TCRdb retrieved this table from immuneACCESS and kept in-frame rearrangements only. Not all clones are present; in checked studies, unresolved V genes account for under half, and no reason is known for the remainder. This sample comprises 100,000 or so clones, 75% to 95% of them detected only once. Roughly 12% of the sample is in the top ten clones. Per the publication, the time point label means: about 28 days (+/-7) after the second vaccine dose. The starting material was peripheral blood, obtained 28 days after the second AZD1222 dose. These receptors all come from an adult who received the AZD1222 COVID-19 vaccine.

The CDR3, as DNA: TGTGCCAGCAGAACAGGTCCCTACGAGCAGTACTTC. It is translated as CASRTGPYEQYF. The chain links TRBV25-1 to TRBJ2-7, with a weak D call TRBD1 (5 bases). CDR1 and CDR2 from the germline V gene are MGHDK and SYGVNS. V dropped 6 bases and J dropped 2 bases, with 8 bases sitting between them. The CDR3 runs 12 residues.

The rearrangement links TRBV5-1 to TRBJ2-3; maybe TRBD2 (6 bases). The V and J ends lost 2 bases and 3 bases respectively, with 10 bases between them. This CDR3 is built from 14 residues. CDR1 is SGHRS, CDR2 YFSETQ, per germline. The CDR3 bases are TGCGCCAGCAGCTTAAGACTAGAGACAGATACGCAGTATTTT. This sequence encodes CASSLRLETDTQYF.

This clone is a singleton in its sample. J is TRBJ1-1 and V is TRBV2; D perhaps matches TRBD1 (6 bases). Trimming removed 3 bases from V and 5 bases from J, with 10 bases in between. This CDR3 is built from 13 residues. CDR1 is SNHLY, CDR2 FYNNEI, per germline. The CDR3 region is CASSDVGGTEAFF. DNA of the CDR3: TGTGCCAGCAGTGACGTAGGGGGAACTGAAGCTTTCTTT.

V and J are TRBV2 and TRBJ2-1; TRBD2 is a possible D gene (5 bases). CDR1 is SNHLY, CDR2 FYNNEI, per germline. Trimming took off 5 bases at V and 6 bases at J, with 23 bases between the two ends. This CDR3 comprises 17 residues. The CDR3 reads CASSKGFGGLAGNEQFF. The CDR3, as DNA: TGTGCCAGCAGTAAAGGGTTTGGCGGGCTGGCCGGCAATGAGCAGTTCTTC. Full variable domain (missing parts from reference TRBV2 and TRBJ2-1): EPEVTQTPSHQVTQMGQEVILRCVPISNHLYFYWYRQILGQKVEFLVSFYNNEISEKSEIFDDQFSVERPDGSNFTLKIRSTKLEDSAMYFCASSKGFGGLAGNEQFFGPGTRLTVL.

V gene TRBV30 combines with J gene TRBJ1-4; D remains unclear. V lost 3 bases to trimming and J lost 4 bases, with 9 bases between them. CDR1 and CDR2 (germline): GTSNPN, SVGIG (reference sequence). The CDR3 spans 13 residues. CDR3 protein: CAWRGRDNEKLFF. CDR3 nucleotide sequence: TGTGCCTGGAGAGGGAGGGATAATGAAAAACTGTTTTTT.

This rearrangement joins TRBV5-6 to TRBJ1-2; D possibly corresponds to TRBD1 (5 bases). The CDR3 runs 17 residues. CDR1 SGHDT and CDR2 YYEEEE come from the germline V gene. V lost 3 bases and J 4 bases, leaving 22 bases between the germline ends. CDR3 coding DNA: TGTGCCAGCAGCTGGGGGTTGATTTTGGGTGCTTTCTATGGCTACACCTTC. This sequence encodes CASSWGLILGAFYGYTF.

DNA of the CDR3: TGTGCCAGCAGCTTGGAAGGCGCCTTAGGGTATGGCTACACCTTC. As protein: CASSLEGALGYGYTF. The chain is built from TRBV5-6 and TRBJ1-2; D uncertain. The ends were cut back, 0 bases at V and 5 bases at J, with 14 bases in the middle. The CDR3 runs 15 residues. CDR1 and CDR2 from the germline V gene are SGHDT and YYEEEE.

The rearrangement joins TRBV18 to TRBJ1-1, with 9 nucleotides matching TRBD1. The CDR3 length is 14 residues. In germline, CDR1 is KGHSH, CDR2 LQKENI. V was clipped by 11 bases and J by 1 base; unmatched bases: 8. Here the CDR3 DNA reads TGTGCCGTACCGGGACAGGGAAGGAACACTGAAGCTTTCTTT. The encoded protein is CAVPGQGRNTEAFF.

This rearrangement joins TRBV6-1 to TRBJ2-7, with a weak D call TRBD1 (6 bases). Germline CDR1 MNHNS, CDR2 SASEGT. The CDR3 extends over 15 amino acids. Trimming removed 0 bases from V and 2 bases from J, with 11 bases in between. The CDR3 DNA reads as TGTGCCAGCAGTGAAGCGGACAGCCCAACCTACGAGCAGTACTTC. Protein product: CASSEADSPTYEQYF.

This clone has a single count. This rearrangement joins TRBV14 to TRBJ2-5; 12 nucleotides align to TRBD2. Looked up from germline, CDR1 is SGHDN and CDR2 is FVKESK. V shed 0 bases, J shed 4 bases, and the junction held 9 bases outside the gene matches. This CDR3 spans 18 amino acids. The CDR3 DNA reads TGTGCCAGCAGCCAAGATGACAGACTAGCGGGAGTTGGAGAGACCCAGTACTTC. Encoded protein: CASSQDDRLAGVGETQYF.

This clone showed up just once. The rearrangement uses TRBV12-3 or TRBV12-4 and TRBJ2-1; 9 bases match TRBD1. The trim removed 10 bases at V and 3 bases at J, leaving 4 bases unmatched. This CDR3 comprises 13 residues. Written as DNA, the CDR3 is TGTGCCACTTCGGGACAGGGCTACAATGAGCAGTTCTTC. Amino acids: CATSGQGYNEQFF.

This clone came up once. The chain combines TRBV3-1 (or the pseudogene TRBV3-2) with TRBJ1-1, with D perhaps TRBD1 (5 bases). Germline V gene sequence: CDR1 LGHDT, CDR2 YNNKEL (reference sequence). Trimming took 1 base from V and 10 from J, leaving 13 bases between them. The CDR3 runs to 13 residues. The CDR3 nucleotides read TGTGCCAGCAGCCAAGTGAGGGGAAACTCAGCTTTCTTT. Protein sequence: CASSQVRGNSAFF.

V and J are TRBV14 and TRBJ1-2; a possible D gene is TRBD1 (5 bases). The V and J ends lost 1 base and 2 bases respectively, with 8 bases between them. Germline V lookup: CDR1 SGHDN, CDR2 FVKESK. The CDR3 runs to 14 residues. The CDR3 DNA reads TGTGCCAGCAGCCAAGTAGCAGGGAACTATGGCTACACCTTC. Amino acid sequence: CASSQVAGNYGYTF.